This T cell receptor beta chain was captured by sequencing in a study of T cell responses to AZD1222 COVID-19 vaccine. As regards this clone: The target antigen is unknown.

Study-level findings and limits: Baseline seropositivity occurred in only six AZD1222 recipients. The sample set comprised mostly white British donors with more females, and clonal diversity was possibly underestimated. Nearly half of the spike-specific TCRs reportedly recognize variant regions that carry no mutations.

The method was immunoSEQ multiplex PCR; TCRdb's version includes in-frame clones alone and lacks a portion of them. The repertoire includes 140,000 to 150,000 clones, about 92% of them detected once, and about 3.5% sits in the top ten. This CDR3 has 12 residues. Trimming cost V 6 bases and J 4 bases; bases outside gene matches: 0. This specimen consisted of peripheral blood, obtained 28 days after the second AZD1222 dose. The clonotype comes from an adult who received the AZD1222 COVID-19 vaccine. The V gene is TRBV12-3 or TRBV12-4, the J gene TRBJ2-7, with 10 nucleotides matching TRBD1. CDR3 sequence: CASRGQGYEQYF. The CDR3 bases are TGTGCCAGCAGGGGACAGGGGTACGAGCAGTACTTC.